A single sample is the source of the 2 T cell receptor beta chains below, sequenced in a study of shared clonotypes between healthy human individuals. TCRdb keeps only in-frame clones here, not all; method: immunoSEQ multiplex PCR. This sample yields hundreds of thousands of clones, of which approximately 97% are seen a single time; 0.045% to 0.07% belongs to the top ten. The sequenced sample was naive CD4+ T cells sorted from blood. Regarding subset: CD45RA+ positively selected. These TCRs come from a woman aged 25 to 39 in good health.

The rearrangement uses TRBV28 and TRBJ2-7, with TRBD1 matching 10 bases. Germline CDR1 reads MDHEN; CDR2 reads SYDVKM. The junction had 7 bases not matched to a gene; V was cut back by 5 bases and J by 3 bases. The CDR3 totals 15 residues. The CDR3 DNA follows: TGTGCCAGCAGTCTACCGGGACAGGGGAGCTACGAGCAGTACTTC. It specifies CASSLPGQGSYEQYF.

This chain links TRBV5-1 with TRBJ2-7; weak D call: TRBD2 (6 bases). The CDR3 spans 13 residues. V lost 4 bases and J lost 7, with 15 bases in between. Germline CDR1 SGHRS, CDR2 YFSETQ. CDR3 sequence (DNA): TGCGCCAGCAGCACTGGGACTTTCTCGGAGCAGTACTTC. This translates into CASSTGTFSEQYF.